A single sample is the source of the 13 T cell receptor beta chains below, sequenced in a study of identical twins. One entry per CDR3 protein results from TCRdb running MiXCR on the 5' RACE reads. The table has about 470,000 distinct CDR3 sequences, approximately 25% seen once. These data were also filed under a second study, of T cells expressing NK-cell markers.

Sample: CD4+ T cells sorted from blood. These TCRs come from a woman aged 18-29 years in good health.

The chain carries TRBV20-1 and TRBJ2-7; 7 positions match TRBD1. The trim removed 7 bases at V and 7 bases at J, leaving 7 bases unmatched. CDR3 size: 11 residues. CDR1 DFQATT and CDR2 SNEGSKA come from the germline V gene (reference sequence). CDR3 sequence reads: CSVSDRLEQYF. DNA for the CDR3: TGCAGTGTATCGGACAGGCTGGAGCAGTACTTC.

This sequence joins TRBV20-1 and TRBJ2-7; 9 bases align to TRBD2. Germline trimming cut 3 bases from V and 3 bases from J; bases unmatched to any gene: 3. Looked up from germline, CDR1 is DFQATT and CDR2 is SNEGSKA (reference sequence). The CDR3 sequence is 13 residues long. CDR3 in amino acids: CSARSGGFYEQYF. CDR3 bases: TGCAGTGCTAGGAGCGGGGGGTTCTACGAGCAGTACTTC.

This chain links TRBV5-1 with TRBJ2-1; weak D call: TRBD2 (6 bases). The CDR3 runs 13 residues. Trimming took 3 bases from V and 8 from J, leaving 12 bases between them. Germline CDR1 SGHRS, CDR2 YFSETQ. CDR3 protein: CASSSTRGYEQFF. CDR3 nucleotides: TGCGCCAGCAGCTCGACTCGGGGGTATGAGCAGTTCTTC.

The table lists this clonotype with a few counts. This chain uses TRBV7-2 with TRBJ2-7, with a weak D call TRBD2 (6 bases). The CDR3 extends over 14 amino acids. Germline-derived CDR1 and CDR2 are SGHTA and FQGNSA. V was shortened by 3 bases and J by 4 bases, with 13 bases between the two germline ends. CDR3 amino acids: CASSLERAGYEQYF. The CDR3 DNA is TGTGCCAGCAGCTTGGAACGAGCGGGTTACGAGCAGTACTTC. The full variable domain, rest sourced from reference TRBV7-2 and TRBJ2-7, is GAGVSQSPSNKVTEKGKDVELRCDPISGHTALYWYRQSLGQGLEFLIYFQGNSAPDKSGLPSDRFSAERTGGSVSTLTIQRTQQEDSAVYLCASSLERAGYEQYFGPGTRLTVT.

The V call is TRBV11-2, the J call TRBJ2-1; a possible D gene is TRBD1 (6 bases). Germline lookup yields CDR1 SGHAT and CDR2 FQNNGV. The CDR3 runs to 14 residues. Trimming pared 2 bases from V and 10 bases from J, leaving 15 bases between. This chain's CDR3 is CASSLRRGWSEQFF. CDR3 DNA: TGTGCCAGCAGCTTACGAAGGGGGTGGAGCGAGCAGTTCTTC.

The gene calls are TRBV6-2 or TRBV6-3 and TRBJ2-5; 7 bases are a match to TRBD2. The CDR3 has 17 residues. The germline V gene encodes CDR1 MNHEY and CDR2 SVGEGT. V trimming: 1 base; J trimming: 0 bases; junction bases outside the gene matches: 8. The CDR3 nucleotides are TGTGCCAGCAGTTACTATGGGACTACCTCGTACCAAGAGACCCAGTACTTC. Its protein is CASSYYGTTSYQETQYF.

The chain combines TRBV10-3 with TRBJ2-3; D possibly corresponds to TRBD2 (5 bases). Germline V gene sequence: CDR1 ENHRY, CDR2 SYGVKD. The CDR3 is 13 amino acids. V was pared by 10 bases and J by 1 base, with 12 bases between. The CDR3: CARSEGGTDTQYF. Written as DNA, the CDR3 is TGTGCCAGATCCGAGGGAGGCACAGATACGCAGTATTTT.

The chain carries TRBV5-4 and TRBJ2-2; 9 positions match TRBD1. The CDR3 runs to 17 residues. With V trimmed by 0 bases and J by 7 bases, 10 bases remained unmatched. Germline CDR1 reads SGHNT; CDR2 reads YYREEE (reference sequence). The CDR3: CASSLARGQGRDGELFF. CDR3 coding DNA: TGTGCCAGCAGCTTGGCCAGAGGACAGGGGAGGGACGGGGAGCTGTTTTTT.

V gene TRBV12-3 or TRBV12-4 combines with J gene TRBJ1-1, with D tentatively TRBD1 (6 bases). This CDR3 region has 11 residues. V gave up 2 bases and J gave up 11 bases, with 9 bases separating them. The CDR3, as DNA: TGTGCCAGCAGTTTAAAGCAGGGGGCTTTCTTT. Amino acids: CASSLKQGAFF.

The CDR3, as DNA: TGTGCCAGCAGCGTAACTAGCGGGAGGGCTGGGGCCAACGTCCTGACTTTC. Protein sequence: CASSVTSGRAGANVLTF. The V call is TRBV9, the J call TRBJ2-6; 13 bases fit TRBD2. This CDR3 is built from 17 residues. Germline CDR1 reads SGDLS; CDR2 reads YYNGEE. The junction had 0 bases not matched to a gene; V was cut back by 1 base and J by 2 bases.

DNA for the CDR3: TGTGCTAGTGGTTTGCAGGGGGGAGAGACCCAGTACTTC. Translation: CASGLQGGETQYF. The chain is built from TRBV12-5 and TRBJ2-5; possibly TRBD1 for D (7 bases). V dropped 2 bases and J dropped 4 bases, with 8 bases sitting between them. Germline values: CDR1 LGHNT, CDR2 FRNRAP. CDR3 size: 13 residues. The full variable domain, with the rest looked up from reference TRBV12-5 and TRBJ2-5, is DARVTQTPRHKVTEMGQEVTMRCQPILGHNTVFWYRQTMMQGLELLAYFRNRAPLDDSGMPKDRFSAEMPDATLATLKIQPSEPRDSAVYFCASGLQGGETQYFGPGTRLLVL.

This clonotype was seen at least ten times. The chain joins TRBV12-5 to TRBJ1-1; TRBD1 is a possible D gene (5 bases). The germline V gene encodes CDR1 LGHNT and CDR2 FRNRAP. The CDR3 is 13 residues long. V was cut by 6 bases and J by 4 bases, with 12 bases left in between. The CDR3 sequence is CASGSKTATEAFF. The CDR3 DNA reads as TGTGCTAGTGGCTCAAAGACAGCCACTGAAGCTTTCTTT.

This clonotype has just a few counts. The chain carries TRBV29-1 and TRBJ2-1; a weak D match, TRBD1 (5 bases). There are 15 residues in the CDR3. Germline-derived CDR1 and CDR2 are SQVTM and ANQGSEA. V was cut by 7 bases and J by 1 base, with 17 bases left in between. CDR3 loop: CSAAGSPKSYNEQFF. The CDR3 DNA follows: TGCAGCGCCGCAGGGTCCCCAAAATCCTACAATGAGCAGTTCTTC.